This TCR beta chain was sequenced in a study of T cell responses to AZD1222 COVID-19 vaccine. Study-wide context: Timing groups of about 4 and about 12 weeks for second doses were pooled.

A remark on this clone: What it binds is not known.

This CDR3 has 16 residues. V lost 4 bases and J lost 3, with 19 bases in between. Germline CDR1 is MNHEY and CDR2 is SMNVEV (reference sequence). TCRdb's copy holds only in-frame clones and misses some; the assay was immunoSEQ multiplex PCR. The sample has 120,000 to 150,000 clones; around 89% are singletons. Findings of the study overall: Along spike, vaccine-associated CD4 TCRs were found throughout, with dominance at 160-218 and 743-854.

The specimen comprised peripheral blood, sampled on day 0 of AZD1222 vaccination. The J gene is TRBJ2-7, the V gene TRBV27; weak D call: TRBD1 (6 bases). The clonotype was recovered from an adult in good health. CDR3 DNA: TGTGCCAGCAGTTCCAACTTGGGGGCTAGGAGCTACGAGCAGTACTTC. Translating gives CASSSNLGARSYEQYF.